One and the same sample provided the 29 T cell receptor beta chains below, sequenced in a study of CD8 T cells in Susac syndrome. RNA totalling about 0.5 to 1 ug underwent reverse transcription with random hexamers. TCRdb re-called the immunoSEQ multiplex PCR reads through MiXCR, storing one row per CDR3 protein. The sample lists some 260,000 distinct CDR3 sequences; roughly 81% were seen once. Source material: CD8+ T cells from PBMCs. The receptor source for this set is a human donor with multiple sclerosis.

The table lists this clonotype with a count of one. The chain employs TRBV12-5 and TRBJ2-1, with D unresolved. Trimming left V 2 bases short and J 9 bases short, with 11 bases between. The germline CDR1 and CDR2 sequences are LGHNT and FRNRAP. The CDR3 has 13 residues. The CDR3 is CASGLKSSGEQFF. The CDR3 DNA reads as TGTGCTAGTGGTTTGAAGAGTTCCGGTGAGCAGTTCTTC.

The chain has TRBV7-3 and TRBJ2-3; D unresolved. Germline CDR1 reads SGHTA; CDR2 reads FQGTGA. The V end was cut by 0 bases, the J end by 1 base, with 8 bases between. This CDR3 spans 15 amino acids. The DNA for the CDR3 is TGTGCCAGCAGCTTAACGTTAAGTGGCACAGATACGCAGTATTTT. Residues: CASSLTLSGTDTQYF.

The rearrangement uses TRBV13 and TRBJ1-6, with D unclear. Trimming removed 1 base from V and 0 bases from J, with 10 bases in between. Looked up from germline, CDR1 is PRHDT and CDR2 is FYEKMQ (reference sequence). The CDR3 loop spans 17 amino acids. CDR3 nucleotides: TGTGCCAGCAGCTTAGACCCGGGGAGCTCCTATAATTCACCCCTCCACTTT. Translated: CASSLDPGSSYNSPLHF.

DNA of the CDR3: TGTGCCAGCAGCGTCGAGGGACGGACTGAAGCTTTCTTT. It translates to CASSVEGRTEAFF. The chain links TRBV9 to TRBJ1-1, with D possibly matching TRBD1 (5 bases). In germline, CDR1 is SGDLS, CDR2 YYNGEE. With 2 bases removed from V and 5 bases from J, the gap between germline ends came to 10 bases. CDR3 length equals 13 residues. The full variable domain, in which reference TRBV9 and TRBJ1-1 provide the parts outside the CDR3, is DSGVTQTPKHLITATGQRVTLRCSPRSGDLSVYWYQQSLDQGLQFLIQYYNGEERAKGNILERFSAQQFPDLHSELNLSSLELGDSALYFCASSVEGRTEAFFGQGTRLTVV.

V usage is TRBV19 and J usage is TRBJ1-5; no reliable D call. The V gene's germline CDR1 is LNHDA and CDR2 SQIVND (reference sequence). CDR3 length: 17 amino acids. Trimming shortened V by 1 base and J by 0 bases, and 13 bases separated the two germline ends. The CDR3 is CASSIAEGGYSNQPQHF. DNA of the CDR3: TGTGCCAGTAGTATAGCCGAGGGCGGTTATAGCAATCAGCCCCAGCATTTT.

This chain links TRBV5-1 with TRBJ2-6, with D perhaps matching TRBD1 or TRBD2 (5 bases each). From germline, CDR1 is SGHRS and CDR2 YFSETQ. Trimming left V 4 bases short and J 0 bases short, with 14 bases between. The CDR3 covers 17 residues. For the CDR3, the DNA is TGCGCCAGCAGCGACGGGACGGAGTTCTCTGGGGCCAACGTCCTGACTTTC. Amino acids: CASSDGTEFSGANVLTF.

The V call is TRBV25-1, the J call TRBJ2-1; perhaps D is TRBD1 or TRBD2 (5 bases each). V lost 4 bases to trimming and J lost 15 bases, with 16 bases between them. The CDR3 covers 12 residues. In germline, CDR1 is MGHDK, CDR2 SYGVNS. The CDR3 nucleotides are TGTGCCAGCAGTGCGACACCCCGGGGCTTGTTCTTC. Encoded protein: CASSATPRGLFF.

The chain combines TRBV29-1 with TRBJ2-7, with 9 bases matching TRBD1. This CDR3 contains 14 residues. Germline V CDR1 and CDR2: SQVTM, ANQGSEA. CDR3 sequence reads: CRGETPQGAGEQYF. CDR3 bases: TGCAGGGGGGAGACCCCACAGGGGGCGGGGGAGCAGTACTTC.

The chain recombines TRBV28 with TRBJ2-1, with D unresolved. The germline CDR1 and CDR2 sequences are MDHEN and SYDVKM. The CDR3 is made up of 10 amino acids. V was pared by 3 bases and J by 10 bases, with 4 bases between. CDR3: CASSFREQFF. The DNA for the CDR3 is TGTGCCAGCAGTTTTAGGGAGCAGTTCTTC.

The rearrangement uses TRBV4-2 and TRBJ2-1; TRBD2 agrees at 9 bases. CDR3 length: 17 residues. Germline V CDR1 and CDR2: LGHNA, YNFKEQ. J lost 8 bases, V lost 3 bases, and 14 bases had no gene match. The CDR3 region is CASSQTQELAGLYEQFF. The DNA for the CDR3 is TGTGCCAGCAGCCAGACCCAGGAACTAGCGGGCCTCTATGAGCAGTTCTTC.

The CDR3 DNA follows: TGCAGCGGAACCGGGACAGGGGTTAGCAATGAGCAGTTCTTC. Its protein product is CSGTGTGVSNEQFF. The chain joins TRBV29-1 to TRBJ2-1; TRBD1 agrees at 10 bases. The CDR3 loop spans 14 amino acids. Unmatched junction bases numbered 9, after V lost 7 bases and J lost 6 bases. Germline CDR1 and CDR2: SQVTM and ANQGSEA.

The CDR3 DNA reads as TGCGCCAGCAGCTTGGGATTTGACAGGGATGGCGAGCAGTACTTC. It is translated as CASSLGFDRDGEQYF. The chain combines TRBV5-1 with TRBJ2-7, with 7 bases that match TRBD1. V dropped 0 bases and J dropped 6; count of bases not matched to a gene: 9. Germline V gives CDR1 SGHRS, CDR2 YFSETQ. This CDR3 has 15 amino acids.

V is TRBV11-2 and J is TRBJ2-7; no clear D gene. The CDR3 covers 16 residues. V was clipped by 0 bases and J by 4 bases, with 16 bases between them. Germline CDR1 reads SGHAT; CDR2 reads FQNNGV. CDR3 nucleotides: TGTGCCAGCAGCTTAGATCGTTGGGCGGCGAGGTACGAGCAGTACTTC. It specifies CASSLDRWAARYEQYF.

This clonotype was recorded only once. The rearrangement joins TRBV2 to TRBJ2-7; tentative D call: TRBD2 (6 bases). Germline V CDR1 and CDR2: SNHLY, FYNNEI. Trimming shortened V by 4 bases and J by 2 bases, and 18 bases separated the two germline ends. This CDR3 spans 16 amino acids. This CDR3 reads CASSVIWGLRTYEQYF. The CDR3 DNA reads TGTGCCAGCAGTGTTATTTGGGGACTTCGAACCTACGAGCAGTACTTC.

The chain links TRBV29-1 to TRBJ1-1; tentatively, D is TRBD1 (5 bases). The V end lost 3 bases, the J end lost 0 bases, and 20 bases lay between the germline ends. CDR3 length equals 17 residues. The germline V gene encodes CDR1 SQVTM and CDR2 ANQGSEA. Written as DNA, the CDR3 is TGCAGCGTTGATCCCGCCGGGACGTTTCCAGTGAACACTGAAGCTTTCTTT. Translated, it gives CSVDPAGTFPVNTEAFF.

The chain joins TRBV19 to TRBJ2-7; D is unclear. This CDR3 contains 13 residues. Trimming took off 3 bases at V and 1 base at J, with 7 bases between the two ends. Germline V gene sequence: CDR1 LNHDA, CDR2 SQIVND (reference sequence). CDR3 residues: CASSIYLSYEQYF. CDR3 DNA sequence: TGTGCCAGTAGTATTTACCTTTCCTACGAGCAGTACTTC.

J is TRBJ2-7 and V is TRBV11-2; 13 nucleotides align to TRBD2. This CDR3 is 20 amino acids long. The J segment lost 2 bases and the V segment lost 5 bases, leaving 18 bases of the junction unmatched. The V gene's germline CDR1 is SGHAT and CDR2 FQNNGV. CDR3 residues: CASSPDTWTSGSVVPYEQYF. CDR3 in DNA: TGTGCCAGCAGCCCCGACACCTGGACTAGCGGGAGTGTCGTCCCCTACGAGCAGTACTTC.

J is TRBJ1-4 and V is TRBV5-1; perhaps TRBD1 as D (5 bases). The V end lost 1 base, the J end lost 0 bases, and 10 bases lay between the germline ends. CDR3 length: 16 residues. CDR1 is SGHRS and CDR2 is YFSETQ in the germline V gene. DNA for the CDR3: TGCGCCAGCAGCTTGAAGGGGACCCCAACTAATGAAAAACTGTTTTTT. Its protein product is CASSLKGTPTNEKLFF.

This chain joins TRBV10-3 and TRBJ2-7; the D gene is possibly TRBD1 (6 bases). V was shortened by 7 bases and J by 4 bases, with 14 bases between the two germline ends. Germline CDR1 reads ENHRY; CDR2 reads SYGVKD. This CDR3 region has 13 residues. The CDR3 spells CAIKGQGGYEQYF. The CDR3 coding sequence is TGTGCCATCAAGGGACAAGGCGGGTACGAGCAGTACTTC.

The rearrangement links TRBV3-1 to TRBJ2-4, with 10 nucleotides matching TRBD2. Germline CDR1 LGHDT, CDR2 YNNKEL (reference sequence). This CDR3 comprises 17 residues. The V and J ends lost 3 bases and 0 bases, in that order; junction bases with no gene match: 5. The CDR3 nucleotides read TGTGCCAGCAGCCAGGCGACTAGCGGGTTAGCCAAAAACATTCAGTACTTC. Translating it yields CASSQATSGLAKNIQYF.

The V gene is TRBV10-3, the J gene TRBJ2-7; 11 bases match TRBD2. This CDR3 contains 17 residues. CDR1 is ENHRY and CDR2 is SYGVKD in the germline V gene. V was clipped by 3 bases and J by 7 bases; unmatched bases: 14. CDR3 protein: CAISETGTSGLRTEQYF. DNA for the CDR3: TGTGCCATCAGTGAAACCGGGACTAGCGGCCTTAGAACGGAGCAGTACTTC.

This clonotype was detected once. V usage is TRBV28 and J usage is TRBJ2-7; 13 bases fit TRBD2. Germline CDR1 is MDHEN and CDR2 is SYDVKM. CDR3 length: 14 amino acids. V shed 8 bases and J 9 bases; nucleotides not matched to a gene: 10. Here the CDR3 reads CASGLAGVGDGQYF. CDR3 nucleotide sequence: TGTGCCAGCGGACTAGCGGGAGTAGGGGACGGGCAGTACTTC. Complete variable domain (other parts from reference TRBV28 and TRBJ2-7): DVKVTQSSRYLVKRTGEKVFLECVQDMDHENMFWYRQDPGLGLRLIYFSYDVKMKEKGDIPEGYSVSREKKERFSLILESASTNQTSMYLCASGLAGVGDGQYFGPGTRLTVT.

A few counts support this clonotype. The gene calls are TRBV6-5 and TRBJ2-3; tentatively, D is TRBD1 (6 bases). CDR3 size: 16 residues. The V gene's germline CDR1 is MNHEY and CDR2 SVGAGI. V was cut by 2 bases and J by 3 bases, with 15 bases left in between. The CDR3 sequence is CASSYRGRGWTDTQYF. In nucleotides, the CDR3 is TGTGCCAGCAGTTACCGCGGCAGGGGTTGGACAGATACGCAGTATTTT.

The chain joins TRBV6-1 to TRBJ1-1; D gene ambiguous. The CDR3 extends over 15 amino acids. V lost 6 bases, J lost 11 bases, and 25 bases lay in between. Germline CDR1 MNHNS, CDR2 SASEGT. The CDR3 region is CASSPEVTQLGTAFF. In DNA form, the CDR3 reads TGTGCCAGCAGCCCTGAAGTCACACAGTTGGGTACGGCTTTCTTT.

The chain has TRBV27 and TRBJ1-5, with a weak D call TRBD1 (5 bases). Germline V lookup: CDR1 MNHEY, CDR2 SMNVEV (reference sequence). V lost 2 bases and J lost 4, with 12 bases in between. This CDR3 comprises 15 residues. The DNA of the CDR3 is TGTGCCAGCAGTTTAGGGGCAGCGCTAAATCAGCCCCAGCATTTT. Its translation: CASSLGAALNQPQHF.

This chain uses TRBV28 with TRBJ1-4, with 10 bases aligning to TRBD1. The germline V gene encodes CDR1 MDHEN and CDR2 SYDVKM. CDR3 length equals 14 residues. J gave up 7 bases and V 6 bases, and 5 bases lay outside the gene matches. DNA for the CDR3: TGTGCCAGCAGCCGAGACAGGGGGCGTGAAAAACTGTTTTTT. Its translation: CASSRDRGREKLFF.

The rearrangement uses TRBV28 and TRBJ2-7; TRBD2 aligns across 10 bases. Per germline, CDR1 MDHEN and CDR2 SYDVKM. There are 17 residues in the CDR3. V shed 6 bases, J shed 4 bases, and the junction held 15 bases outside the gene matches. The CDR3 sequence is CASSSNPTSGNLYEQYF. CDR3 DNA: TGTGCCAGCAGCTCCAACCCCACTAGCGGGAATTTGTACGAGCAGTACTTC.

This chain links TRBV7-9 with TRBJ2-2; D gene uncertain. Trimming removed 5 bases from V and 1 base from J, with 14 bases in between. This CDR3 spans 16 amino acids. Germline lookup yields CDR1 SEHNR and CDR2 FQNEAQ (reference sequence). CDR3 region: CASSPPLQLNTGELFF. In DNA, the CDR3 is TGTGCCAGCAGCCCCCCTCTACAGCTGAACACCGGGGAGCTGTTTTTT.

This clonotype has only one observation. The gene calls are TRBV28 and TRBJ2-2, with 7 bases aligning to TRBD1. This CDR3 has 16 amino acids. The V gene end was trimmed by 7 bases and the J gene end by 1 base; junction bases not matched to a gene: 9. In germline, CDR1 is MDHEN, CDR2 SYDVKM. CDR3 loop: CASNPTGVQNTGELFF. DNA of the CDR3: TGTGCCAGCAACCCAACAGGGGTACAGAACACCGGGGAGCTGTTTTTT. Combining the CDR3 with reference TRBV28 and TRBJ2-2 gives the whole variable domain DVKVTQSSRYLVKRTGEKVFLECVQDMDHENMFWYRQDPGLGLRLIYFSYDVKMKEKGDIPEGYSVSREKKERFSLILESASTNQTSMYLCASNPTGVQNTGELFFGEGSRLTVL.